The table lists the clone carrying this T cell receptor beta chain with a few counts. Its matching antigen is unknown. The sample comes from a study of shared clonotypes between healthy human individuals. Study as a whole: In total, the donors were a couple of women and a few men aged 18 to 49.

Researchers partitioned CD4+ cells into CD45RA+ naive and CD45RA-negative memory subsets. Study-level results: Estimated richness values were generally larger in naive subsets than in memory subsets.

Data came from immunoSEQ multiplex PCR; TCRdb stores just in-frame clones and leaves some out. The sample carries hundreds of thousands of clones, 60% to 75% recorded once. V dropped 8 bases and J dropped 3 bases, with 7 bases sitting between them. Germline CDR1 and CDR2: MDHEN and SYDVKM. This CDR3 contains 11 residues. This TCR was recovered from a woman in her 30s in good health. Sequenced input: memory CD4+ T cells sorted from blood. Regarding subset: CD45RA-negative fraction. This chain uses TRBV28 with TRBJ1-2, with no clear D. The CDR3 loop is CASRADYGYTF. The CDR3 DNA sequence: TGTGCCAGCCGGGCAGACTATGGCTACACCTTC.